The next 11 T cell receptor beta chains were all read from a single sample in a study of blood T cell repertoires in COVID-19 (dated by TCRdb to the early 2020s). Libraries were constructed by the immunoSEQ multiplex PCR assay. TCRdb took this table from immuneACCESS and kept in-frame rearrangements with V and J called. Such tables lack part of the clones; where checked against another copy, unresolved V genes explain under half of the gap, and the rest is unexplained. This sample holds around 340,000 clones; 89% were observed only once. Around 3.9% of the sample goes to the ten largest clones. The sample taken for sequencing was peripheral blood. These receptor sequences come from a woman in her sixties with COVID-19, enrolled during active disease.

J is TRBJ2-2 and V is TRBV7-3, with D perhaps TRBD1 (5 bases). The length of the CDR3 is 17 residues. V lost 0 bases to trimming and J lost 6 bases, with 17 bases between them. Per germline, CDR1 SGHTA and CDR2 FQGTGA. Here the CDR3 DNA reads TGTGCCAGCAGCTTAACTCAAAGGGCAGGGCTTTCCGGGGAGCTGTTTTTT. This translates into CASSLTQRAGLSGELFF.

The V call is TRBV28, the J call TRBJ2-5; 8 bases are a match to TRBD1. Germline CDR1 is MDHEN and CDR2 is SYDVKM. The CDR3 covers 14 residues. The V and J ends lost 7 bases and 6 bases, in that order; junction bases with no gene match: 10. CDR3 bases: TGTGCCAGCACCTTGGGGACAGGTGGGAAGACCCAGTACTTC. Translating gives CASTLGTGGKTQYF.

Details on this clone: The sample carries other DNA sequences with the same CDR3. The J gene is TRBJ1-1, the V gene TRBV28; TRBD1 might be the D (5 bases). V lost 4 bases and J 1 base, leaving 7 bases between the germline ends. CDR1 MDHEN and CDR2 SYDVKM come from the germline V gene. The CDR3 is 13 residues long. The CDR3 DNA is TGTGCCAGCAGTTCCACAGGGAACACTGAAGCTTTCTTT. It translates to CASSSTGNTEAFF. The whole variable domain, filled in from reference TRBV28 and TRBJ1-1, reads DVKVTQSSRYLVKRTGEKVFLECVQDMDHENMFWYRQDPGLGLRLIYFSYDVKMKEKGDIPEGYSVSREKKERFSLILESASTNQTSMYLCASSSTGNTEAFFGQGTRLTVV.

The sample holds many counts of this clone. The CDR3 DNA is TGTGCCACGGGGGGAGCTTCCTACGAGCAGTACTTC. Translated, it gives CATGGASYEQYF. J is TRBJ2-7 and V is TRBV2; 7 nucleotides agree with TRBD2. V trimming: 10 bases; J trimming: 1 base; junction bases outside the gene matches: 4. This CDR3 region has 12 residues. Germline-derived CDR1 and CDR2 are SNHLY and FYNNEI.

A word on this clone: Additional DNA sequences in this sample encode the identical CDR3. The chain combines TRBV19 with TRBJ1-2; possibly TRBD1 for D (5 bases). V lost 6 bases, J lost 4 bases, and 12 bases lay in between. From germline, CDR1 is LNHDA and CDR2 SQIVND (reference sequence). This CDR3 has 13 residues. The CDR3 sequence: CASSPAGGYGYTF. The CDR3 bases are TGTGCCAGTAGCCCAGCGGGGGGCTATGGCTACACCTTC.

This sequence joins TRBV4-2 and TRBJ2-2; TRBD2 agrees at 11 bases. After removal of 1 base from V and 4 bases from J, the junction contained 11 bases not matched to a gene. The V gene's germline CDR1 is LGHNA and CDR2 YNFKEQ. CDR3 length equals 19 residues. CDR3 sequence (DNA): TGTGCCAGCAGCCAAGCCCCGAAGGTAGCGGGGGGGGTCACCGGGGAGCTGTTTTTT. This encodes CASSQAPKVAGGVTGELFF.

V is TRBV6-5 and J is TRBJ1-2; TRBD1 might be the D (6 bases). This CDR3 region has 15 residues. Germline V lookup: CDR1 MNHEY, CDR2 SVGAGI. Trimming removed 2 bases from V and 2 bases from J, with 12 bases in between. For the CDR3, the DNA is TGTGCCAGCAGTTACCGGGGGGCGGGGAACTATGGCTACACCTTC. It translates to CASSYRGAGNYGYTF.

The rearrangement uses TRBV5-1 and TRBJ2-5; 10 bases fit TRBD1. V shed 2 bases, J shed 5 bases, and the junction held 3 bases outside the gene matches. The CDR3 length is 14 residues. Per germline, CDR1 SGHRS and CDR2 YFSETQ. The CDR3 nucleotides are TGCGCCAGCAGCTTCGGGACAGGGGTCGAGACCCAGTACTTC. Protein: CASSFGTGVETQYF.

The chain carries TRBV3-1 (or the pseudogene TRBV3-2) and TRBJ1-5; tentative D call: TRBD1 (5 bases). Per germline, CDR1 LGHDT and CDR2 YNNKEL (reference sequence). The CDR3 spans 14 residues. Trimming cost V 0 bases and J 4 bases, with 7 bases left between them. In DNA, the CDR3 is TGTGCCAGCAGCCAAGAAAACAGGAATCAGCCCCAGCATTTT. The encoded protein is CASSQENRNQPQHF.

The rearrangement links TRBV5-1 to TRBJ1-2; D is uncertain. Germline V gene data show CDR1 as SGHRS and CDR2 as YFSETQ. Trimming shortened V by 0 bases and J by 5 bases, and 8 bases separated the two germline ends. CDR3 length: 13 residues. In DNA, the CDR3 is TGCGCCAGCAGCTTGGGGCTTGGTTATGGCTACACCTTC. Protein sequence: CASSLGLGYGYTF.

The chain combines TRBV29-1 with TRBJ1-2, with D unclear. Germline V gene sequence: CDR1 SQVTM, CDR2 ANQGSEA. The CDR3 length is 12 residues. Trimming took off 3 bases at V and 4 bases at J, with 9 bases between the two ends. CDR3 sequence: CSVDGDIYGYTF. The CDR3 coding sequence is TGCAGCGTTGATGGAGATATCTATGGCTACACCTTC.